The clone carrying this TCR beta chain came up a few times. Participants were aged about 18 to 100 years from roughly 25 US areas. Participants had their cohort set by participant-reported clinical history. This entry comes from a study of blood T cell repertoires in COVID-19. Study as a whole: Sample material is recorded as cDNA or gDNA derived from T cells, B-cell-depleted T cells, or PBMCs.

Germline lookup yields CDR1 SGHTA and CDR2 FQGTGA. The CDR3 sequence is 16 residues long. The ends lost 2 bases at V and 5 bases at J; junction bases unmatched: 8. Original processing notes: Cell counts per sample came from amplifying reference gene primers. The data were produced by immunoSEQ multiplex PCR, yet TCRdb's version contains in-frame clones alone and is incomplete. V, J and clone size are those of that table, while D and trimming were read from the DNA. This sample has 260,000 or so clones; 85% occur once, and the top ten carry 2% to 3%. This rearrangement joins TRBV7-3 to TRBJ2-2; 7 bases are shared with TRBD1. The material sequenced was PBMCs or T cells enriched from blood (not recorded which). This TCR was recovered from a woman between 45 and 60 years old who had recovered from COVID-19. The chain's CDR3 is CASSLPGQEGTGELFF. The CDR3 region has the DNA TGTGCCAGCAGCTTACCTGGACAGGAAGGTACCGGGGAGCTGTTTTTT.